Shown below are 8 T cell receptor beta chains from a single sample sequenced in a study of Tregs in tolerant kidney transplant recipients. TCRdb keeps only in-frame clones here, not all; method: immunoSEQ multiplex PCR. Found here are about 48,000 clones; the top ten clones hold about 0.83%. Material: CD4+ T cells from blood, obtained before the transplant. These receptor sequences come from a human donor who received a combined kidney and bone marrow transplant.

Comment on this clone: From the germline J gene comes the end of the CDR3, since the read stops 3 residues before it. J is TRBJ1-2 and V is TRBV7-9; TRBD1 might be the D (5 bases). The CDR3 length is 11 residues. Germline V lookup: CDR1 SEHNR, CDR2 FQNEAQ (reference sequence). CDR3 loop: CASSSGGGYTF. CDR3 DNA (partial): TGTGCCAGCAGCTCTGGGGGGGGC.

Points on this clone: The CDR3 end is not reached by the read, which stops 3 residues before it; the germline J gene fills it in. The chain couples TRBV5-1 to TRBJ1-5, with 7 bases lining up with TRBD1. V lost 0 bases to trimming and J lost 5 bases; unmatched junction nucleotides: 2. Germline V CDR1 and CDR2: SGHRS, YFSETQ. The CDR3 is made up of 14 amino acids. The CDR3 loop reads CASSLDRGDQPQHF. The sequenced part of the CDR3 DNA is TGCGCCAGCAGCTTGGACAGGGGAGATCAGCCC.

As to this clone: The read falls 3 residues short of the CDR3 end, and the missing part is taken from the germline J gene. The J gene is TRBJ2-7, the V gene TRBV18; maybe TRBD1 (6 bases). The CDR3 runs 14 residues. Per germline, CDR1 KGHSH and CDR2 LQKENI. Trimming pared 3 bases from V and 4 bases from J, leaving 13 bases between. The covered CDR3 bases are TGTGCCAGCTCACCCGGGACATTAGGGTACGAG. This codes for CASSPGTLGYE. The whole CDR3 protein is CASSPGTLGYEQYF.

Worth noting for this clone: The read comes to an end 3 residues before the CDR3 does, leaving the germline J gene to fill in the end. V and J are TRBV19 and TRBJ2-5; D is ambiguous. This CDR3 spans 13 amino acids. Trimming shortened V by 3 bases and J by 4 bases, and 9 bases separated the two germline ends. The V gene's germline CDR1 is LNHDA and CDR2 SQIVND (reference sequence). CDR3 bases read: TGTGCCAGTAGTATCGGGTTAAGAGAGACC. As protein: CASSIGLRET. The entire CDR3 protein is CASSIGLRETQYF.

With respect to this clone: The sequence runs out 3 residues before the end of the CDR3; the remainder is reconstructed from the germline J gene. The chain carries TRBV7-9 and TRBJ1-4, with 7 bases aligning to TRBD1. The CDR3 has 14 amino acids. Losses at the gene ends were 5 bases for V and 7 bases for J; bases not matched to a gene: 7. In germline, CDR1 is SEHNR, CDR2 FQNEAQ (reference sequence). Partial CDR3 DNA: TGTGCCAGCAGCCGGGACAGACAGAGTGAAAAA. Translation: CASSRDRQSEK. The whole CDR3 sequence reads CASSRDRQSEKLFF.

To note about this clone: The CDR3 is cut off 3 residues early in the read; its end comes from the germline J gene. The V gene is TRBV6-2 or TRBV6-3, the J gene TRBJ2-1; no clear D gene. The V end lost 2 bases, the J end lost 3 bases, and 17 bases lay between the germline ends. Germline values: CDR1 MNHEY, CDR2 SVGEGT. The length of the CDR3 is 17 residues. The CDR3 here is CASSYIPSPTLYNEQFF. Partial CDR3 DNA: TGTGCCAGCAGTTACATCCCTAGTCCTACCCTCTACAATGAG.

To note about this clone: The CDR3 end is not reached by the read, which stops 3 residues before it; the germline J gene fills it in. The chain is built from TRBV7-6 and TRBJ2-5, with D possibly TRBD1 on 6 matching bases. Germline V gives CDR1 SGHVS, CDR2 FNYEAQ. There are 15 residues in the CDR3. Trimming removed 5 bases from V and 4 bases from J, with 17 bases in between. The CDR3 spells CASSVPFQGRETQYF. CDR3 DNA, as far as it was read: TGTGCCAGCAGCGTACCCTTTCAGGGGAGAGAGACC.

About this clone itself: The missing CDR3 end, 3 residues past where the read stops, is filled in from the germline J gene. This chain joins TRBV7-2 and TRBJ2-7; D may be TRBD2 (5 bases). CDR1 is SGHTA and CDR2 is FQGNSA in the germline V gene. CDR3 size: 13 residues. V lost 5 bases and J lost 1, with 9 bases in between. CDR3 bases read: TGTGCCAGCAGCCCTAGCATATCCTACGAG. It yields the protein CASSPSISYE. The full CDR3 is CASSPSISYEQYF.